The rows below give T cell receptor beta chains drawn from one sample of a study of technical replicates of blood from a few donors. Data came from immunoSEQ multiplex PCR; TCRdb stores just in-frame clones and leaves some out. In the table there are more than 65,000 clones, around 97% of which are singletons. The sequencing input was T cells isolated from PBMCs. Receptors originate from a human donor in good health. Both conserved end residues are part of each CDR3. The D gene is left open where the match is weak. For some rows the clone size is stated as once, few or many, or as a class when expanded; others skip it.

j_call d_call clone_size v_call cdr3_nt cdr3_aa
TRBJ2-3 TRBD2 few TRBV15 TGTGCCACCAGCAGAGTCAGCGGGAGTGGCACAGATACGCAGTATTTT CATSRVSGSGTDTQYF
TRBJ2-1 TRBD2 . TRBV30 TGTGCCTGGAGTCGGGGGACTAGCGGGACTTACAATGAGCAGTTCTTC CAWSRGTSGTYNEQFF
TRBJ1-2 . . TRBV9 TGTGCCAGCAGCGTAGGGGGAGGCAGCTATGGCTACACCTTC CASSVGGGSYGYTF
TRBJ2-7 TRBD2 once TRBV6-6 TGTGCCAGCAGAGGGCCTTCGGGACTAGCTGCTTACGAGCAGTACTTC CASRGPSGLAAYEQYF
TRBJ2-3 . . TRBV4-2 TGTGCCAGCAGCCAAGTGGTAACAGAATCTAGCACAGATACGCAGTATTTT CASSQVVTESSTDTQYF
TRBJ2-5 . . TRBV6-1 TGTGCCAGCAGTGAAGGTCCGACCGGGGAGACCCAGTACTTC CASSEGPTGETQYF
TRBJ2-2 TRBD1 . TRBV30 TGTGCCTGGAGACAGGGGGATCGAACCGGGGAGCTGTTTTTT CAWRQGDRTGELFF
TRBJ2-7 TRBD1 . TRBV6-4 TGTGCCAGCAGTGCAGCCGGACAGGGGGGGTCCTACGAGCAGTACTTC CASSAAGQGGSYEQYF
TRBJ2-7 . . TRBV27 TGTGCCACCGCCCCGGGAGCCCTCTACGAGCAGTACTTC CATAPGALYEQYF
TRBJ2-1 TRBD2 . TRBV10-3 TGTGCCATCCTGGTGGAGGGACTAGCGGGAGGGAATGAGCAGTTCTTC CAILVEGLAGGNEQFF
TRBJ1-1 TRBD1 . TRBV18 TGTGCCAGCTCACCACTGGGACAGGGGAACACTGAAGCTTTCTTT CASSPLGQGNTEAFF
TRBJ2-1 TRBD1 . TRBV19 TGTGCCAGTAGTATGCCCCGCGACAGGGCCTACAATGAGCAGTTCTTC CASSMPRDRAYNEQFF
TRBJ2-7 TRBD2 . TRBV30 TGTGCCTGGACTGAATGGGGAAGCGGGAGGAGATCACGCGAGCAGTACTTC CAWTEWGSGRRSREQYF
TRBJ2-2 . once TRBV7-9 TGTGCCAGCAGCTTAGCGCGTTCAACAGGGCCTGACGGGGAGCTGTTTTTT CASSLARSTGPDGELFF
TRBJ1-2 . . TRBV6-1 TGTGCCAGCACCACCGACAGACGAACTATCTATGGCTACACCTTC CASTTDRRTIYGYTF
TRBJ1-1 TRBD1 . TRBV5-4 TGTGCCAGCAGCATGCAGGGGGTCCCTGAAGCTTTCTTT CASSMQGVPEAFF
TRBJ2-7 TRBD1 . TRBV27 TGTGCCAGCAGTGTGACAGGGTTAGCGTGGGAGCAGTACTTC CASSVTGLAWEQYF
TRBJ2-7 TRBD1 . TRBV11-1 TGTGCCAGCAGTCCGGGACAGGGATACTACGAGCAGTACTTC CASSPGQGYYEQYF
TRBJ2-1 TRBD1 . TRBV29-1 TGCAGCGTGGATACCCCCGGGACAGGGTTTAACAATGAGCAGTTCTTC CSVDTPGTGFNNEQFF
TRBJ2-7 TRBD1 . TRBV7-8 TGTGCCAGCAGCCTTAGATCTAGGGGACAGGCCTACGAGCAGTACTTC CASSLRSRGQAYEQYF
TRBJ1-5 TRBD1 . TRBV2 TGTGCCAGGGGGACAGGGAATCAGCCCCAGCATTTT CARGTGNQPQHF
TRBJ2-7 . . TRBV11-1 TGTGCCAGCAGCAAACTCAGGGCGCCCTACGAGCAGTACTTC CASSKLRAPYEQYF
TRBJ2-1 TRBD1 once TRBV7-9 TGTGCCAGCAGCCCTAAGGACAGGACAAGCGAGCAGTTCTTC CASSPKDRTSEQFF
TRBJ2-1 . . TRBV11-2 TGTGCCAGCAGCCCAGTCAGGGGTAGGCACAATGAGCAGTTCTTC CASSPVRGRHNEQFF
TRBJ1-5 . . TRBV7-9 TGTGCCAGCAGCTTAGGGGGGGTTCCCAATCAGCCCCAGCATTTT CASSLGGVPNQPQHF
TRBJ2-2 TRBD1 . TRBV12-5 TGTGCTAGTGGTTTGCCCTTGACAGGGGTAGTGCGGCGGTCCACCGGGGAGCTGTTTTTT CASGLPLTGVVRRSTGELFF
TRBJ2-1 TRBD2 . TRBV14 TGTGCCAGCAGCCCAAACCTTAGCGGGAGCTCCTACAATGAGCAGTTCTTC CASSPNLSGSSYNEQFF
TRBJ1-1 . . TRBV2 TGTGCCAGCAGTAGCTCTCGAGCTTTCTTT CASSSSRAFF
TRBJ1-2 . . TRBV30 TGTGCCTGGACTTACACCAGGGCCGGCTATGGCTACACCTTC CAWTYTRAGYGYTF
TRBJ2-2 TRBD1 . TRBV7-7 TGTGCCAGCAGCTCCGGGACAGGGAGCACCGGGGAGCTGTTTTTT CASSSGTGSTGELFF
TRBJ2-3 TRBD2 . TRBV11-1 TGTGCCAGCAGCTTAACTAGCGGAGACACAGATACGCAGTATTTT CASSLTSGDTDTQYF
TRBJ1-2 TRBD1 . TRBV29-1 TGCAGCGGGACAGGGGAAAACTATGGCTACACCTTC CSGTGENYGYTF
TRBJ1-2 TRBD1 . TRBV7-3 TGTGCCAGCAGCTTAACGGGGGACAGTAACTATGGCTACACCTTC CASSLTGDSNYGYTF
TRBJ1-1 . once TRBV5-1 TGCGCCAGCAGCCACATCAGAGCGAAGAACACTGAAGCTTTCTTT CASSHIRAKNTEAFF
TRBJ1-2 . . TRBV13 TGTGCCAGCAGCTTAGGCCCTTATGAGGATGGCTACACCTTC CASSLGPYEDGYTF